Here is one T cell receptor (beta chain) with its context. The target antigen is unknown. This entry comes from a study of shared clonotypes between healthy human individuals. Study details: A donor's plate count was three for CD4 naive and three for CD4 memory; CD8 naive had two and CD8 memory one. The study's findings and limits: Non-shared clonotypes showed lower generation probabilities than clonotypes common to all four donors. Though the depth was large, rarefaction showed that sorted-subset sequencing was incomplete.

This table comes from immunoSEQ multiplex PCR, and its TCRdb copy is limited to in-frame clones, with some not included. The table includes about 1.1 million clones, roughly 74% detected once. V lost 6 bases and J lost 5, with 16 bases in between. In germline, CDR1 is MNHEY, CDR2 SVGAGI. The CDR3 runs to 14 residues. Sequencing used memory CD4+ T cells from PBMCs. Subset reported: CD45RA-negative fraction. The receptor comes from a young man in good health. Some clones in this sample may be carry-over from other donors' samples. J is TRBJ2-5 and V is TRBV6-5; a weak D match, TRBD1 (6 bases). The CDR3, as DNA: TGTGCCAGCAGCCTTACGCAGGGGCGGGAGACCCAGTACTTC. Its protein product is CASSLTQGRETQYF.